This is a list of T cell receptor beta chains from one sample in a study of blood T cell repertoires in COVID-19. TCRdb's table, derived via immunoSEQ multiplex PCR, lists solely in-frame clones and lacks some. The data show more than 150,000 clones, with 85% to 90% seen just once and 4% held by the top ten. Material for sequencing was peripheral blood. All receptors derive from a woman aged 70-85 years with acute or convalescent COVID-19. Both conserved end residues are part of each CDR3. Fields, in order: J gene, clone size, V gene, CDR3 protein. Clone size is shown for a subset of rows, as once, few, many or a class of expanded clone.

>TRBJ2-7|-|TRBV15
CATSRDLGQGGYEQYF
>TRBJ1-1|-|TRBV6-5
CASSGQGYEAFF
>TRBJ2-2|-|TRBV5-1
CASWQGNTGELFF
>TRBJ1-2|-|TRBV6-1
CASSEGLFLQVKGLYTF
>TRBJ2-1|-|TRBV9
CASSPPGQGTNEQFF
>TRBJ1-5|-|TRBV30
CAWSRQNNQPQHF
>TRBJ2-4|-|TRBV28
CASSLLRVAGKNIQYF
>TRBJ2-1|-|TRBV6-5
CASSYSPTSVEQFF
>TRBJ1-1|-|TRBV7-9
CASSSGQGNTEAFF
>TRBJ1-2|-|TRBV19
CASSTGLPPYGYTF
>TRBJ2-1|-|TRBV2
CASRAYTGTYNEQFF
>TRBJ2-7|-|TRBV6-2/TRBV6-3
CASSLDSGMLRYEQYF
>TRBJ2-3|few|TRBV5-1
CASSPPGTGTDTQYF
>TRBJ2-3|-|TRBV30
CAWDRGTDTQYF
>TRBJ2-3|-|TRBV19
CASSMQGLVSDTQYF
>TRBJ2-7|-|TRBV3-1/TRBV3-2
CASAMTGVYEQYF
>TRBJ1-2|-|TRBV7-2
CASSLSPPGQGKYGYTF
>TRBJ2-3|-|TRBV6-2/TRBV6-3
CASSSQPRGGAWSDTQYF
>TRBJ2-2|-|TRBV9
CASSAGLAPNGELFF
>TRBJ1-6|few|TRBV6-1
CASSENTARNSPLHF
>TRBJ1-1|-|TRBV7-2
CASSLAGTANTEAFF
>TRBJ2-3|-|TRBV7-2
CASSHWTSGYTDTQYF
>TRBJ2-2|-|TRBV6-2/TRBV6-3
CASSVHRGPNTGELFF
>TRBJ1-6|few|TRBV18
CASSSRDRDSPLHF
>TRBJ2-4|-|TRBV2
CASIRGPPGNIQYF
>TRBJ1-6|-|TRBV6-5
CASSYRPSSSPLHF
>TRBJ2-1|-|TRBV2
CASSGTLLAGASGEQFF
>TRBJ1-2|-|TRBV27
CASKPPDSNYGYTF
>TRBJ2-7|-|TRBV2
CASSEMPSGSSEQYF
>TRBJ2-7|-|TRBV18
CASSPRGDSAYEQYF
>TRBJ2-5|-|TRBV27
CASSLVLGSLKTQYF
>TRBJ1-4|-|TRBV5-6
CASSLMSRGWLATNEKLFF
>TRBJ1-1|-|TRBV19
CASSLSLRQGRLNTEAFF
>TRBJ1-3|few|TRBV7-9
CASSLAGGDLSGNTIYF
>TRBJ2-3|-|TRBV9
CASSVTMRPGEGTDTQYF
>TRBJ2-3|-|TRBV24-1
CATSDLTSGRADTDTQYF
>TRBJ2-3|-|TRBV4-3
CASSQDKYTDTQYF
>TRBJ1-2|-|TRBV12-5
CASRGQGTYGYTF
>TRBJ1-2|-|TRBV27
CASSLSWARTRLGGYTF
>TRBJ1-2|once|TRBV19
CASSPLVFLRGYTF
>TRBJ1-4|-|TRBV5-1
CASSLAPGIANEKLFF
>TRBJ2-3|-|TRBV4-2
CASSQAYSTSGEYTQYF
>TRBJ1-3|-|TRBV30
CAWSHSRGRGNTIYF
>TRBJ1-4|-|TRBV5-6
CASSRPGATNEKLFF
>TRBJ1-2|-|TRBV3-1/TRBV3-2
CASRLQGLGYGYTF
>TRBJ1-1|few|TRBV29-1
CSVHITANTEAFF
>TRBJ1-2|-|TRBV6-1
CASSEVGTANYGYTF
>TRBJ2-7|-|TRBV7-9
CASSFGEGSYEQYF